This T cell receptor beta chain came from a study of blood T cell repertoires in COVID-19. Clones were sequenced by immunoSEQ multiplex PCR, and TCRdb holds only the in-frame ones, with some missing. The sample carries roughly 97,000 clones, roughly nine tenths recorded once. Germline V gene sequence: CDR1 LNHDA, CDR2 SQIVND (reference sequence). Trimming cost V 1 base and J 0 bases; bases outside gene matches: 0. This CDR3 contains 15 residues. The rearrangement links TRBV19 to TRBJ1-5; 7 nucleotides agree with TRBD1. Sequencing was done on a sample of peripheral blood. This receptor was taken from a human donor in a cohort sampled during active COVID-19. The CDR3 sequence: CASSIGQGSNQPQHF. Here the CDR3 DNA reads TGTGCCAGTAGTATAGGACAGGGTAGCAATCAGCCCCAGCATTTT.